A selection of T cell receptor beta chains follows, all from one sample in a study of T cell repertoires in cytomegalovirus infection. One entry per CDR3 protein results from TCRdb running MiXCR on the reads. This table has about 400,000 distinct CDR3 sequences, 15% to 20% appearing once. The sample comprised PBMCs. The receptors were sampled from a human donor in good health (CMV status not recorded). Some clones in this sample may be carry-over from other donors' samples. CDR3s include the opening cysteine and the closing phenylalanine or tryptophan. A D gene is named only where the DNA matches it firmly. Size values are once, few and many counts, or a class for expanded clones, and some rows have none.

v_gene	abundance	d_gene	j_gene	CDR3nt	CDR3aa
TRBV10-2	NA	NA	TRBJ2-7	TGCGCCACCAGTTCGGACAGAAGTTCCTACGAGCAGTACTTC	CATSSDRSSYEQYF
TRBV19	NA	NA	TRBJ1-1	TGTGCCAGTAAACAGGGCCGCCTTGAAGCTTTCTTT	CASKQGRLEAFF
TRBV7-2	many	NA	TRBJ2-7	TGTGCCAGCAGCATCACAGGATACGAGCAGTACTTC	CASSITGYEQYF
TRBV28	NA	TRBD1	TRBJ2-3	TGTGCCAGCAGTACAGGGGGTTCAGATACGCAGTATTTT	CASSTGGSDTQYF
TRBV7-8	NA	NA	TRBJ2-2	TGTGCCAGCAGCTTTCTTAGGGTGCAGAAACCGAACACCGGGGAGCTGTTTTTT	CASSFLRVQKPNTGELFF
TRBV27	few	NA	TRBJ2-7	TGTGCCCTGGCCTCCCCTCTATTCGAGCAGTACTTC	CALASPLFEQYF
TRBV7-8	many	NA	TRBJ1-1	TGTGCCAGCAGCTTCATGGCGGGGGGGAGAACTGAAGCTTTCTTT	CASSFMAGGRTEAFF
TRBV4-1	many	NA	TRBJ1-3	TGCGCCAGCAGCCAAGCTGAGGCAGCAAACACCATATATTTT	CASSQAEAANTIYF
TRBV12-3/TRBV12-4	many	TRBD1	TRBJ2-5	TGTGCCAGCAGTACAAACCCAACAGGGGGCACAGAGACCCAGTACTTC	CASSTNPTGGTETQYF
TRBV20-1	NA	NA	TRBJ2-1	TGCAGTGCTAGGCCACGCCTCTCCTACAATGAGCAGTTCTTC	CSARPRLSYNEQFF
TRBV4-2	few	TRBD2	TRBJ2-2	TGTGCCAGCAGCCAAGGACTAGCGATCGTCGGGGAGCTGTTTTTT	CASSQGLAIVGELFF
TRBV18	NA	NA	TRBJ1-3	TGTGCCAGCAACGGGGGGACCAGCTCTGGAAACACCATATATTTT	CASNGGTSSGNTIYF
TRBV20-1	NA	NA	TRBJ2-1	TGCAGTGCTAGTAGATCCCGCCACAATGAGCAGTTCTTC	CSASRSRHNEQFF
TRBV2	many	NA	TRBJ1-5	TGTGCCAGCAGGGGTGACAGCGATCAGCCCCAGCATTTT	CASRGDSDQPQHF
TRBV28	NA	TRBD1	TRBJ1-5	TGTGCCAGCAATACCGACAGGGGGCAACAGCCCCAGCATTTT	CASNTDRGQQPQHF
TRBV10-3	few	TRBD2	TRBJ2-1	TGTGCCATCAGTGGTCCTAGCGGGACCGCTCCCTACAATGAGCAGTTCTTC	CAISGPSGTAPYNEQFF
TRBV7-6	few	NA	TRBJ2-2	TGTGCCAGCAGCAGGCTACAGGGAGGCACCGGGGAGCTGTTTTTT	CASSRLQGGTGELFF
TRBV12-3/TRBV12-4	NA	TRBD1	TRBJ2-7	TGTGCCAGCAGTTCGACAGGGGTCCACTACGAGCAGTACTTC	CASSSTGVHYEQYF